Listed below are T cell receptor beta chains from one sample, sequenced in a study of CD8 T cells in Susac syndrome. TCRdb re-derived calls from the immunoSEQ multiplex PCR reads in MiXCR, one entry per CDR3 protein. The data hold 150,000 to 200,000 distinct CDR3 sequences, with 95% to 97% observed a single time. The specimen sequenced was CD4+ T cells from PBMCs. The receptors derive from a human donor with Susac syndrome. Both conserved end residues are part of each CDR3. D genes are given only for firm matches. Rows give clone size only sometimes, using once, few, many, or a class for an expanded clone.

d_gene: TRBD1
abundance: -
j_gene: TRBJ2-3
v_gene: TRBV20-1
CDR3nt: TGCAGTGCTGCGCAGGGGGCAGATACGCAGTATTTT
CDR3aa: CSAAQGADTQYF

d_gene: -
abundance: -
j_gene: TRBJ2-7
v_gene: TRBV9
CDR3nt: TGTGCCAGCAGCGTAGGAGGAACCCCAGGATACGAGCAGTACTTC
CDR3aa: CASSVGGTPGYEQYF

d_gene: TRBD1
abundance: -
j_gene: TRBJ2-3
v_gene: TRBV30
CDR3nt: TGTGCCTGGAGTGTCAGGGACAGGGGGACAGATACGCAGTATTTT
CDR3aa: CAWSVRDRGTDTQYF

d_gene: -
abundance: -
j_gene: TRBJ2-3
v_gene: TRBV29-1
CDR3nt: TGCAGCGGAGGGGAGGATACGCAGTATTTT
CDR3aa: CSGGEDTQYF

d_gene: -
abundance: once
j_gene: TRBJ2-5
v_gene: TRBV7-9
CDR3nt: TGTGCCAGCAGCTCGATAAGTAACAGCCAAGAGACCCAGTACTTC
CDR3aa: CASSSISNSQETQYF

d_gene: TRBD1
abundance: -
j_gene: TRBJ1-5
v_gene: TRBV29-1
CDR3nt: TGCAGCGTTGCCCAGGGGGGCAATCAGCCCCAGCATTTT
CDR3aa: CSVAQGGNQPQHF

d_gene: TRBD1
abundance: -
j_gene: TRBJ2-3
v_gene: TRBV11-2
CDR3nt: TGTGCCAGCAGACGCAGCTACAGGGGTAGCACAGATACGCAGTATTTT
CDR3aa: CASRRSYRGSTDTQYF

d_gene: -
abundance: -
j_gene: TRBJ1-1
v_gene: TRBV29-1
CDR3nt: TGCAGCGTGGGCGGTCATGGGCGGTCGAACACTGAAGCTTTCTTT
CDR3aa: CSVGGHGRSNTEAFF

d_gene: TRBD1
abundance: -
j_gene: TRBJ2-2
v_gene: TRBV29-1
CDR3nt: TGCAGCGTTGGTCGCAGGGGGTTCACCGGGGAGCTGTTTTTT
CDR3aa: CSVGRRGFTGELFF

d_gene: TRBD1
abundance: -
j_gene: TRBJ2-5
v_gene: TRBV28
CDR3nt: TGTGCCAGCAACTTCCAGGGGGCTGGAGAGACCCAGTACTTC
CDR3aa: CASNFQGAGETQYF

d_gene: TRBD2
abundance: -
j_gene: TRBJ2-5
v_gene: TRBV29-1
CDR3nt: TGCAGCGCCGCCCTAGCGGTAGAGACCCAGTACTTC
CDR3aa: CSAALAVETQYF

d_gene: -
abundance: few
j_gene: TRBJ1-1
v_gene: TRBV3-1
CDR3nt: TGTGCCAGCAGCCCTGGGGGGGGCACTGAAGCTTTCTTT
CDR3aa: CASSPGGGTEAFF

d_gene: -
abundance: -
j_gene: TRBJ1-4
v_gene: TRBV6-2/TRBV6-3
CDR3nt: TGTGCCAGCACCTTCGGGAGCGGGACGTTCGGTGAAAAACTGTTTTTT
CDR3aa: CASTFGSGTFGEKLFF

d_gene: -
abundance: -
j_gene: TRBJ1-5
v_gene: TRBV28
CDR3nt: TGTGCCAGCAGCCTACTTTTGGGCAGGGACATCTATAGCAATCAGCCCCAGCATTTT
CDR3aa: CASSLLLGRDIYSNQPQHF

d_gene: TRBD1
abundance: -
j_gene: TRBJ2-2
v_gene: TRBV18
CDR3nt: TGTGCCAGCTCACGCGAGACAGGGTCCACCGGGGAGCTGTTTTTT
CDR3aa: CASSRETGSTGELFF

d_gene: TRBD2
abundance: -
j_gene: TRBJ2-7
v_gene: TRBV20-1
CDR3nt: TGCAGTGCTAGAGTCGGACTAGCGGTTTCCTACGAGCAGTACTTC
CDR3aa: CSARVGLAVSYEQYF

d_gene: -
abundance: -
j_gene: TRBJ2-3
v_gene: TRBV4-2
CDR3nt: TGTGCCAGCAGCCAAGGAGCAGGACGCACAGATACGCAGTATTTT
CDR3aa: CASSQGAGRTDTQYF

d_gene: TRBD2
abundance: -
j_gene: TRBJ2-1
v_gene: TRBV30
CDR3nt: TGTGCCTGGAGTGACTATAGCGGGAGCATCAACAATGAGCAGTTCTTC
CDR3aa: CAWSDYSGSINNEQFF

d_gene: -
abundance: -
j_gene: TRBJ1-3
v_gene: TRBV11-2
CDR3nt: TGTGCCAGCAGCTCGCGGGACACCAGAAACACCATATATTTT
CDR3aa: CASSSRDTRNTIYF

d_gene: TRBD1
abundance: -
j_gene: TRBJ1-1
v_gene: TRBV12-3/TRBV12-4
CDR3nt: TGTGCCAGCAGTACGGGGACAGGGAACACTGAAGCTTTCTTT
CDR3aa: CASSTGTGNTEAFF

d_gene: -
abundance: -
j_gene: TRBJ1-1
v_gene: TRBV29-1
CDR3nt: TGCAGCGTTGATAGCGGACTTTTGAACACTGAAGCTTTCTTT
CDR3aa: CSVDSGLLNTEAFF

d_gene: -
abundance: -
j_gene: TRBJ2-3
v_gene: TRBV29-1
CDR3nt: TGCAGCGTTGGCGGCCTCAACACAGATACGCAGTATTTT
CDR3aa: CSVGGLNTDTQYF

d_gene: TRBD1
abundance: -
j_gene: TRBJ2-3
v_gene: TRBV9
CDR3nt: TGTGCCAGCAGCACCACAGAGACAGGGTCGCAGTATTTT
CDR3aa: CASSTTETGSQYF

d_gene: -
abundance: -
j_gene: TRBJ1-3
v_gene: TRBV3-1
CDR3nt: TGTGCCAGCAGCCAAGATCCAGGACAGATTGGGAACACCATATATTTT
CDR3aa: CASSQDPGQIGNTIYF

d_gene: -
abundance: once
j_gene: TRBJ1-1
v_gene: TRBV29-1
CDR3nt: TGCAGCGTTGAATATGTGGCGGGGCTGAACACTGAAGCTTTCTTT
CDR3aa: CSVEYVAGLNTEAFF

d_gene: TRBD2
abundance: -
j_gene: TRBJ2-4
v_gene: TRBV20-1
CDR3nt: TGCAGTGCACGGACTAGCGGGAACATTCAGTACTTC
CDR3aa: CSARTSGNIQYF

d_gene: -
abundance: -
j_gene: TRBJ2-2
v_gene: TRBV5-6
CDR3nt: TGTGCCAGCAGCTTCGGAGGACCGAACACCGGGGAGCTGTTTTTT
CDR3aa: CASSFGGPNTGELFF

d_gene: -
abundance: -
j_gene: TRBJ2-7
v_gene: TRBV23-1
CDR3nt: TGCGCCAGCAGTCAAATCGGGGAGGAGCCCTACGAGCAGTACTTC
CDR3aa: CASSQIGEEPYEQYF

d_gene: -
abundance: -
j_gene: TRBJ2-1
v_gene: TRBV19
CDR3nt: TGTGCCAGTATTAGCGGGACAGGGTCCTTCAATGAGCAGTTCTTC
CDR3aa: CASISGTGSFNEQFF

d_gene: -
abundance: -
j_gene: TRBJ2-3
v_gene: TRBV25-1
CDR3nt: TGTGCCAGCAGTGAAAGGGGGGCTGATACGCAGTATTTT
CDR3aa: CASSERGADTQYF

d_gene: -
abundance: -
j_gene: TRBJ1-1
v_gene: TRBV9
CDR3nt: TGTGCCAGCAGCGTAGATGGGAGCACTGAAGCTTTCTTT
CDR3aa: CASSVDGSTEAFF

d_gene: -
abundance: -
j_gene: TRBJ2-2
v_gene: TRBV29-1
CDR3nt: TGCAGCGTCGCTCGACAGAGCACCGGGGAGCTGTTTTTT
CDR3aa: CSVARQSTGELFF

d_gene: -
abundance: -
j_gene: TRBJ1-5
v_gene: TRBV19
CDR3nt: TGTGCCAGTACTGGCGGAGACACTTATCATCAGCCCCAGCATTTT
CDR3aa: CASTGGDTYHQPQHF

d_gene: TRBD2
abundance: -
j_gene: TRBJ2-1
v_gene: TRBV5-4
CDR3nt: TGTGCCAGCAGCCCTCAACCGGGACTAGCGGAAAATGAGCAGTTCTTC
CDR3aa: CASSPQPGLAENEQFF

d_gene: -
abundance: -
j_gene: TRBJ2-1
v_gene: TRBV3-1
CDR3nt: TGTGCCAGCAGCCAAGTACTGGGCAGGGAGAATGAGCAGTTCTTC
CDR3aa: CASSQVLGRENEQFF

d_gene: TRBD1
abundance: -
j_gene: TRBJ1-6
v_gene: TRBV6-5
CDR3nt: TGTGCCAGCAGCTCCCGGACAGGGGCATCACCCCTCCACTTT
CDR3aa: CASSSRTGASPLHF

d_gene: -
abundance: once
j_gene: TRBJ1-5
v_gene: TRBV6-2/TRBV6-3
CDR3nt: TGTGCCAGCAGTTACGGTAGCGGGGGAAATCAGCCCCAGCATTTT
CDR3aa: CASSYGSGGNQPQHF

d_gene: TRBD1
abundance: once
j_gene: TRBJ2-7
v_gene: TRBV29-1
CDR3nt: TGCAGCGTTGCCAAAAACACAGGGGACGGATACGGCTACGAGCAGTACTTC
CDR3aa: CSVAKNTGDGYGYEQYF